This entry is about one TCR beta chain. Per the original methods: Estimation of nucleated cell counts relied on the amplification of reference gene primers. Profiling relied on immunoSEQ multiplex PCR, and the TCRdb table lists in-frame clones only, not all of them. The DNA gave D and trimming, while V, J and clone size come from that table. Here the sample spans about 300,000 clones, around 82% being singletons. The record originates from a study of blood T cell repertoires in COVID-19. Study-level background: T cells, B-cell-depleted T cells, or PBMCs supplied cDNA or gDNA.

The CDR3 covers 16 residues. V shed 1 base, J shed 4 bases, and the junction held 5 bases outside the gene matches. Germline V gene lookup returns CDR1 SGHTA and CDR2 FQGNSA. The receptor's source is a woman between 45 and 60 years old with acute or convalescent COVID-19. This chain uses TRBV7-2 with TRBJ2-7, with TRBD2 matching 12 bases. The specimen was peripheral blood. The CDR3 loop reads CASSLVLAGGGYEQYF. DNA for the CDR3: TGTGCCAGCAGCTTAGTCCTAGCGGGAGGGGGGTACGAGCAGTACTTC.